Listed here are 10 T cell receptor beta chains from one sample, sequenced in a study of T cells in Graves' hyperthyroidism and ophthalmopathy. Regions amplified from RNA transcripts were the TCR beta CDR3 regions. A first-round RT-PCR of the TCR CDR3 used the HTBI primer set. One entry per CDR3 protein results from TCRdb running MiXCR on the multiplex PCR reads. This sample has about 500,000 distinct CDR3 sequences, with 35% to 50% found just once. The sequenced sample consisted of peripheral blood or thyroid tissue (not recorded which). These receptors were taken from an adult woman with Graves' disease, either hyperthyroidism or ophthalmopathy (not recorded which).

This clonotype was seen repeatedly, ten times or more. The chain combines TRBV20-1 with TRBJ1-5, with a weak D call TRBD1 (5 bases). The V end lost 4 bases, the J end lost 4 bases, and 11 bases lay between the germline ends. CDR1 and CDR2 (germline): DFQATT, SNEGSKA (reference sequence). The CDR3 consists of 13 residues. CDR3 sequence reads: CSATRQPNQPQHF. CDR3 bases: TGCAGTGCTACCCGACAGCCAAATCAGCCCCAGCATTTT.

This clonotype was counted a few times. The chain combines TRBV5-1 with TRBJ2-2; a possible D gene is TRBD1 (5 bases). The CDR3 totals 15 residues. V lost 0 bases and J lost 3, with 9 bases in between. Germline-derived CDR1 and CDR2 are SGHRS and YFSETQ. CDR3 coding DNA: TGCGCCAGCAGCTTGGCCCAGGGTTACACCGGGGAGCTGTTTTTT. It encodes CASSLAQGYTGELFF.

With regard to this clonotype: A much larger clone differs by one base, so this may be a read error. The rearrangement links TRBV20-1 to TRBJ2-2; a possible D gene is TRBD1 (5 bases). V was clipped by 0 bases and J by 5 bases, with 7 bases between them. The CDR3 length is 13 residues. Germline CDR1 and CDR2: DFQATT and SNEGSKA (reference sequence). CDR3 coding DNA: TGCAGTGCTAGAGATGGGGCGACCGGGGAGCTGTTTTTT. It codes for CSARDGATGELFF.

The rearrangement uses TRBV19 and TRBJ1-1; D gene uncertain. CDR1 is LNHDA, CDR2 SQIVND, per germline (reference sequence). The CDR3 is 14 residues long. The germline V and J ends were trimmed by 3 bases and 1 base, with 9 bases remaining between them. CDR3 sequence (DNA): TGTGCCAGTAGTATCAACAGCGGGAACACTGAAGCTTTCTTT. Protein: CASSINSGNTEAFF.

The chain combines TRBV25-1 with TRBJ1-1; TRBD1 is a possible D gene (6 bases). Trimming left V 5 bases short and J 0 bases short, with 16 bases between. CDR1 is MGHDK and CDR2 is SYGVNS in the germline V gene. The CDR3 has 16 amino acids. The CDR3 protein is CASSTPTGTLNTEAFF. Written as DNA, the CDR3 is TGTGCCAGCAGTACCCCGACAGGCACACTGAACACTGAAGCTTTCTTT.

In its sample, this clonotype was seen many times. The CDR3 DNA sequence: TGTGCCAGCAGCTTTAAAAGGGGCCCCGGGGAGCTGTTTTTT. Its protein is CASSFKRGPGELFF. The genes are TRBV7-8 and TRBJ2-2; D may be TRBD1 (5 bases). V was pared by 3 bases and J by 6 bases, with 11 bases between. This CDR3 is built from 14 residues. Germline V gene lookup returns CDR1 SGHVS and CDR2 FQNEAQ.

This clonotype came up many times. J is TRBJ1-5 and V is TRBV7-2, with 9 bases lining up with TRBD1. The length of the CDR3 is 16 residues. Germline V gene lookup returns CDR1 SGHTA and CDR2 FQGNSA. V lost 5 bases and J lost 4; bases outside the gene matches: 9. CDR3 nucleotides: TGTGCCAGCAGCGTAAGAACAGGGGGCCCGAATCAGCCCCAGCATTTT. Amino acid sequence: CASSVRTGGPNQPQHF.

This chain uses TRBV20-1 with TRBJ1-1; D unresolved. The germline gives CDR1 DFQATT, CDR2 SNEGSKA (reference sequence). CDR3 length: 17 residues. The V and J ends lost 0 bases and 5 bases respectively, with 22 bases between them. CDR3 protein: CSARDSGRSAARTEAFF. CDR3 DNA: TGCAGTGCTAGAGATAGCGGGCGGTCAGCAGCTAGAACTGAAGCTTTCTTT.

This clonotype was picked up many times. The gene calls are TRBV9 and TRBJ1-5, with D unclear. The CDR3 runs 10 residues. The germline V and J ends were trimmed by 6 bases and 6 bases, with 4 bases remaining between them. CDR1 is SGDLS and CDR2 is YYNGEE in the germline V gene. The CDR3 sequence is CASKGQPQHF. DNA for the CDR3: TGTGCCAGCAAGGGTCAGCCCCAGCATTTT.

This clonotype was seen repeatedly, ten times or more. The V call is TRBV19, the J call TRBJ1-1; 8 bases fit TRBD1. CDR3 length equals 14 residues. Germline CDR1 and CDR2: LNHDA and SQIVND (reference sequence). With 6 bases clipped from V and 4 bases from J, the junction kept 7 bases outside the gene matches. CDR3 bases: TGTGCCAGTAGGGCGCAGGGGGCTTCCACTGAAGCTTTCTTT. This gives the protein CASRAQGASTEAFF.